The 14 T cell receptor beta chains reported below all come from one sample, sequenced in a study of PD-1 blockade in mismatch repair-deficient tumors. Using immunoSEQ multiplex PCR, the repertoire was profiled, and TCRdb retains in-frame clones only, with some absent. The top ten clones hold 4.7% of a sample with over 100,000 clones, roughly 80% of them seen once. Sequenced here: peripheral blood, sampled approximately 60 weeks after starting pembrolizumab. These TCRs come from an adult with mismatch repair-deficient cancer.

The rearrangement joins TRBV18 to TRBJ1-2, with TRBD1 as a possible D gene (6 bases). The CDR3 totals 17 residues. V lost 1 base to trimming and J lost 6 bases, with 21 bases between them. Germline V gene lookup returns CDR1 KGHSH and CDR2 LQKENI. The CDR3 protein is CASSPLTGPRTWDGYTF. As DNA, the CDR3 is TGTGCCAGCTCACCACTGACAGGACCAAGAACATGGGATGGCTACACCTTC. The variable domain in full, completed from reference TRBV18 and TRBJ1-2, reads NAGVMQNPRHLVRRRGQEARLRCSPMKGHSHVYWYRQLPEEGLKFMVYLQKENIIDESGMPKERFSAEFPKEGPSILRIQQVVRGDSAAYFCASSPLTGPRTWDGYTFGSGTRLTVV.

The gene calls are TRBV5-1 and TRBJ2-7, with 8 bases lining up with TRBD1. The CDR3 has 17 residues. Trimming at V came to 0 bases and at J to 0 bases, leaving 8 bases not matched to a gene. Germline CDR1 is SGHRS and CDR2 is YFSETQ. CDR3 nucleotide sequence: TGCGCCAGCAGCTTGGTGTTTGGGGGACAGGCCTCCTACGAGCAGTACTTC. Translated, it gives CASSLVFGGQASYEQYF.

This chain uses TRBV7-6 with TRBJ2-3, with TRBD2 matching over 9 bases. The trim removed 4 bases at V and 7 bases at J, leaving 9 bases unmatched. This CDR3 has 15 residues. Per germline, CDR1 SGHVS and CDR2 FNYEAQ. The CDR3, as DNA: TGTGCCAGCAGCTCTCAGGGCGGGAGGGGAAATACGCAGTATTTT. Translation gives CASSSQGGRGNTQYF.

In its sample, this clone was seen a few times. The V gene is TRBV9, the J gene TRBJ2-7; no reliable D call. The V gene's germline CDR1 is SGDLS and CDR2 YYNGEE. The CDR3 is 14 residues long. Trimming shortened V by 4 bases and J by 2 bases, and 13 bases separated the two germline ends. The CDR3 coding sequence is TGTGCCAGCAGCAGACATACAGCTCCCTACGAGCAGTACTTC. Translation gives CASSRHTAPYEQYF. Based on the CDR3 plus reference TRBV9 and TRBJ2-7, the full variable domain is DSGVTQTPKHLITATGQRVTLRCSPRSGDLSVYWYQQSLDQGLQFLIQYYNGEERAKGNILERFSAQQFPDLHSELNLSSLELGDSALYFCASSRHTAPYEQYFGPGTRLTVT.

This sequence joins TRBV2 and TRBJ2-6; perhaps D is TRBD1 or TRBD2 (5 bases each). CDR1 and CDR2 from the germline V gene are SNHLY and FYNNEI. V was pared by 6 bases and J by 0 bases, with 12 bases between. The CDR3 loop spans 16 amino acids. The CDR3 loop is CASRRDAVSGANVLTF. The CDR3 DNA reads as TGTGCCAGCAGGAGGGACGCCGTCTCTGGGGCCAACGTCCTGACTTTC.

The rearrangement links TRBV11-2 to TRBJ2-2; 7 nucleotides align to TRBD2. V was pared by 1 base and J by 3 bases, with 2 bases of the junction left unmatched. The V gene's germline CDR1 is SGHAT and CDR2 FQNNGV. This CDR3 has 15 amino acids. CDR3 residues: CASSLGREDTGELFF. The DNA for the CDR3 is TGTGCCAGCAGCTTAGGCCGGGAGGACACCGGGGAGCTGTTTTTT. Full variable domain (missing parts from reference TRBV11-2 and TRBJ2-2): EAGVAQSPRYKIIEKRQSVAFWCNPISGHATLYWYQQILGQGPKLLIQFQNNGVVDDSQLPKDRFSAERLKGVDSTLKIQPAKLEDSAVYLCASSLGREDTGELFFGEGSRLTVL.

This clone was observed a single time. V usage is TRBV7-8 and J usage is TRBJ2-1; weak D call: TRBD2 (6 bases). Germline V gene data show CDR1 as SGHVS and CDR2 as FQNEAQ. The CDR3 length is 16 residues. Trimming shortened V by 2 bases and J by 0 bases, and 11 bases separated the two germline ends. CDR3 sequence reads: CASSLWLASSYNEQFF. Here the CDR3 DNA reads TGTGCCAGCAGCTTATGGCTAGCGAGCTCCTACAATGAGCAGTTCTTC.

This clone showed up just a few times. V usage is TRBV9 and J usage is TRBJ2-3; 10 bases are shared with TRBD1. This CDR3 comprises 15 residues. The germline V gene encodes CDR1 SGDLS and CDR2 YYNGEE. Germline trimming cut 3 bases from V and 3 bases from J; bases unmatched to any gene: 4. The chain's CDR3 is CASSAGTGDTDTQYF. The CDR3, as DNA: TGTGCCAGCAGCGCGGGGACAGGGGATACAGATACGCAGTATTTT.

The V gene is TRBV6-1, the J gene TRBJ2-5, with no clear D. Trimming stripped 2 bases from V and 4 bases from J, with 8 bases between. The germline V gene encodes CDR1 MNHNS and CDR2 SASEGT. There are 13 residues in the CDR3. CDR3 nucleotides: TGTGCCAGCAGTGAATACAGATCAGAGACCCAGTACTTC. Translating it yields CASSEYRSETQYF.

This chain joins TRBV6-5 and TRBJ1-2, with 7 bases fitting TRBD1. Germline V lookup: CDR1 MNHEY, CDR2 SVGAGI. Trimming removed 6 bases from V and 6 bases from J; junction bases left unmatched: 10. This CDR3 comprises 14 residues. CDR3 sequence (DNA): TGTGCCAGCAGAAACCAGGGGGTTGGAAATGGCTACACCTTC. Its translation: CASRNQGVGNGYTF.

The chain combines TRBV6-1 with TRBJ1-1; D not resolved. This CDR3 is 12 amino acids long. Germline V gene data show CDR1 as MNHNS and CDR2 as SASEGT. Between the trimmed V and J ends, which lost 5 bases and 1 base, there was a span of 5 bases. Written as DNA, the CDR3 is TGTGCCAGCAGTCACCGGAACACTGAAGCTTTCTTT. Translated, it gives CASSHRNTEAFF.

The V gene is TRBV30, the J gene TRBJ1-1; D perhaps matches TRBD1 (6 bases). Germline V gene lookup returns CDR1 GTSNPN and CDR2 SVGIG (reference sequence). V was pared by 2 bases and J by 7 bases, with 14 bases between. There are 13 residues in the CDR3. Here the CDR3 reads CAWSPDRDNEAFF. The CDR3 coding sequence is TGTGCCTGGAGTCCAGATCGGGACAATGAAGCTTTCTTT.

The chain couples TRBV5-1 to TRBJ2-7, with 9 bases lining up with TRBD1. The CDR3 has 17 residues. Germline lookup yields CDR1 SGHRS and CDR2 YFSETQ. After removal of 3 bases from V and 5 bases from J, the junction contained 15 bases not matched to a gene. The CDR3 here is CASSSSIGPGQGDEQYF. Written as DNA, the CDR3 is TGCGCCAGCAGCTCCAGTATTGGGCCGGGACAGGGAGACGAGCAGTACTTC.

A note on this clone: The identical CDR3 is also encoded by other nucleotide sequences in the sample. The V and J genes are TRBV14 and TRBJ1-1, with a weak D call TRBD1 (5 bases). Germline assignment: CDR1 SGHDN and CDR2 FVKESK. This CDR3 comprises 13 residues. V was clipped by 0 bases and J by 6 bases, with 8 bases between them. The CDR3 region has the DNA TGTGCCAGCAGCCAAGATCTGGGGGCTGAAGCTTTCTTT. This gives the protein CASSQDLGAEAFF.